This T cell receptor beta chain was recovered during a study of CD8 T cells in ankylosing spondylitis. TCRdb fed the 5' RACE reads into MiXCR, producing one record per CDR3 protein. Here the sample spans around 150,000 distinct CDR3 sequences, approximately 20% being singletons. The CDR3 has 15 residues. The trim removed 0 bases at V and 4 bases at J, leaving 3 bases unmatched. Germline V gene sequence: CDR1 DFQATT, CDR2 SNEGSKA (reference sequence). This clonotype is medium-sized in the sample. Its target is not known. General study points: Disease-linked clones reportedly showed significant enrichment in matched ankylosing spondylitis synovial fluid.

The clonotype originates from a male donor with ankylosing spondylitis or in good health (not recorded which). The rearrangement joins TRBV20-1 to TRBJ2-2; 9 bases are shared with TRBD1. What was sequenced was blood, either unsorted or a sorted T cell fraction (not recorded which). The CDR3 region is CSARDPGQGTGELFF. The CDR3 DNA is TGCAGTGCTAGAGATCCGGGACAGGGCACCGGGGAGCTGTTTTTT.